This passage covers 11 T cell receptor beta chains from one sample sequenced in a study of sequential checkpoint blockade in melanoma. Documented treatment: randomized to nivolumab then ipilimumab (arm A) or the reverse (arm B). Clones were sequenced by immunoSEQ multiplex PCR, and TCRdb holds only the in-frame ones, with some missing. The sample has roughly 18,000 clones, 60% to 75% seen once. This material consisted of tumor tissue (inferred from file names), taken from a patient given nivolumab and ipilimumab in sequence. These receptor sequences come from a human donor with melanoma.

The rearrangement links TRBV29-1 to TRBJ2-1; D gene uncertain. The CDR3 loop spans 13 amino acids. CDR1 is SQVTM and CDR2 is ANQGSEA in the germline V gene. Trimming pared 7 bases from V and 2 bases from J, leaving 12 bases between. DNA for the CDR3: TGCAGCGGGGCACTACCAACCTACAATGAGCAGTTCTTC. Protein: CSGALPTYNEQFF.

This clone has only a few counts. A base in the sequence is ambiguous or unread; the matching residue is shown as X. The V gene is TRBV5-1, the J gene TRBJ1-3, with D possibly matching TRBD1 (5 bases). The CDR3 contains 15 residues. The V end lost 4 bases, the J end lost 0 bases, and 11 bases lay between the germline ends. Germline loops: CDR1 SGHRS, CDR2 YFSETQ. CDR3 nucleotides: TGCGCCAGCAGCYTGGACGGGGGCTCTGGAAACACCATATATTTT. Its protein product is CASSXDGGSGNTIYF. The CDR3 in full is CASSLDGGSGNTIYF. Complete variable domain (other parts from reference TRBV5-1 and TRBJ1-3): KAGVTQTPRYLIKTRGQQVTLSCSPISGHRSVSWYQQTPGQGLQFLFEYFSETQRNKGNFPGRFSGRQFSNSRSEMNVSTLELGDSALYLCASSLDGGSGNTIYFGEGSWLTVV.

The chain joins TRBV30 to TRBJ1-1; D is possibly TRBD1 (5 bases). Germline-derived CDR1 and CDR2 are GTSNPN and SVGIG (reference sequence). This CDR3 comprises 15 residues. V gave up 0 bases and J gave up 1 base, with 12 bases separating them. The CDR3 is CAWSVGREANTEAFF. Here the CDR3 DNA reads TGTGCCTGGAGTGTTGGCAGGGAGGCGAACACTGAAGCTTTCTTT.

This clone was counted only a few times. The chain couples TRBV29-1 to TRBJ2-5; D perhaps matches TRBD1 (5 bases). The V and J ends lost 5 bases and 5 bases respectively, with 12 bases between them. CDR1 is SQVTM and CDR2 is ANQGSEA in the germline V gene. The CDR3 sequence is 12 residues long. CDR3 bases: TGCAGCGTTTCAAGGGGCCCGGAGACCCAGTACTTC. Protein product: CSVSRGPETQYF. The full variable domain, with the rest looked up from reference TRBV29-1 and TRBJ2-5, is SAVISQKPSRDICQRGTSLTIQCQVDSQVTMMFWYRQQPGQSLTLIATANQGSEATYESGFVIDKFPISRPNLTFSTLTVSNMSPEDSSIYLCSVSRGPETQYFGPGTRLLVL.

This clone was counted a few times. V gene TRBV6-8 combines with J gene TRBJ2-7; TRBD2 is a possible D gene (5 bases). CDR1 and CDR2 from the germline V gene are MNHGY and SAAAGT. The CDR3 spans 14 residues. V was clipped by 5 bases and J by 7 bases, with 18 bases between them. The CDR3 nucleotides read TGTGCCAGCAGTGTAGACACTTGGTCGGGGGAGCAGTACTTC. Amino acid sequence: CASSVDTWSGEQYF.

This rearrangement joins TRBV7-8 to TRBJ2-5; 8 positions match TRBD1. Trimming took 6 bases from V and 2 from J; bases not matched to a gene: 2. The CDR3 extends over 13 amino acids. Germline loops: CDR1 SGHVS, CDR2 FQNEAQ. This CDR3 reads CASRDRAQETQYF. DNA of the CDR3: TGTGCCAGCAGGGACAGGGCTCAAGAGACCCAGTACTTC.

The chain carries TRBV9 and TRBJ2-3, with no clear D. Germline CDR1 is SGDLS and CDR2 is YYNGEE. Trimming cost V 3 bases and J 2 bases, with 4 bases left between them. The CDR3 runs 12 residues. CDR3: CASSDYTDTQYF. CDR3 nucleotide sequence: TGTGCCAGCAGCGATTACACAGATACGCAGTATTTT.

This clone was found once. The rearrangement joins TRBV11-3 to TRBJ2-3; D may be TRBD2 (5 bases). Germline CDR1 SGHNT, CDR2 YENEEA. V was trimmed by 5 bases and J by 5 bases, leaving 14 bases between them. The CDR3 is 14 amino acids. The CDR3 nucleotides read TGTGCCAGCAGCCCAACCGCGACTAAAGATACGCAGTATTTT. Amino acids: CASSPTATKDTQYF.

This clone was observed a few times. The CDR3 sequence: CASSDRVDVGNEAFF. In DNA, the CDR3 is TGTGCCAGCTCAGACAGGGTCGATGTGGGTAACGAAGCTTTCTTT. The rearrangement links TRBV18 to TRBJ1-1; 7 bases line up with TRBD1. V was clipped by 5 bases and J by 8 bases; unmatched bases: 14. CDR1 and CDR2 (germline): KGHSH, LQKENI. The CDR3 extends over 15 amino acids. Filled out from reference TRBV18 and TRBJ1-1, the complete variable domain reads NAGVMQNPRHLVRRRGQEARLRCSPMKGHSHVYWYRQLPEEGLKFMVYLQKENIIDESGMPKERFSAEFPKEGPSILRIQQVVRGDSAAYFCASSDRVDVGNEAFFGQGTRLTVV.

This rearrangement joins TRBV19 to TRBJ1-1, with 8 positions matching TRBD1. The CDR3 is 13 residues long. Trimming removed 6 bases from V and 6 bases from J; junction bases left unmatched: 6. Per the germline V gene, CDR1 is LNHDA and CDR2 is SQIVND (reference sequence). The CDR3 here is CASSWTGRPEAFF. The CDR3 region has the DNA TGTGCCAGTAGCTGGACAGGGCGACCTGAAGCTTTCTTT.

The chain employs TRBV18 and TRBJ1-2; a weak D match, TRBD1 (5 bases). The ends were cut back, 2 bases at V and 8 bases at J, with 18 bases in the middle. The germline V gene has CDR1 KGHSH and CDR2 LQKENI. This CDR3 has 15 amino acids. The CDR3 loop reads CASSPRIEGYEGYTF. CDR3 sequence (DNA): TGTGCCAGCTCACCAAGGATTGAGGGGTATGAGGGCTACACCTTC.